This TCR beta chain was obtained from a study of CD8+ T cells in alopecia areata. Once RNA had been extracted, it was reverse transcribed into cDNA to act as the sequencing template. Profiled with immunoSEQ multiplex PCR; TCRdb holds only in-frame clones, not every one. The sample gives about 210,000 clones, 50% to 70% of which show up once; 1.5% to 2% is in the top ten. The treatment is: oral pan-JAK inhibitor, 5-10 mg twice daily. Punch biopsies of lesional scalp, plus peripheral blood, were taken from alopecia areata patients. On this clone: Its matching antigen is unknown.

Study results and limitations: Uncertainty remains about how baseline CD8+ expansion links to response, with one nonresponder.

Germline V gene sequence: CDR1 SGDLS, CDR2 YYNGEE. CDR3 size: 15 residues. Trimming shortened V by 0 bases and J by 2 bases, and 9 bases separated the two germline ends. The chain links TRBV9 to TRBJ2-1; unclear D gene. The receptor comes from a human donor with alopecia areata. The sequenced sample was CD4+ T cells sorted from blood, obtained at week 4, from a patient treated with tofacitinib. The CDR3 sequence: CASSVVREPYNEQFF. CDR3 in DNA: TGTGCCAGCAGCGTAGTAAGGGAACCCTACAATGAGCAGTTCTTC.